This T cell receptor (beta chain) was identified in a study of blood T cell repertoires in COVID-19. The wider study: Collection of acute and convalescent COVID-19 samples took place in the United States, Italy and Spain.

V lost 0 bases and J lost 6; bases outside the gene matches: 3. The CDR3 sequence is 14 residues long. Germline V gives CDR1 SGHTA, CDR2 FQGNSA. In the study's own analysis: Reference gene primer amplification gave estimated nucleated cell counts. Clones were read by immunoSEQ multiplex PCR, and TCRdb kept only the in-frame ones, dropping some. The DNA was the basis for D and trimming; V, J and clone size are from that table. The table shows about 110,000 clones, with about 90% occurring only once. This clonotype originated in a human donor in a cohort sampled during active COVID-19. Sequenced: peripheral blood. J is TRBJ2-3 and V is TRBV7-2; 7 bases match TRBD2. The CDR3: CASSLASREDTQYF. CDR3 sequence (DNA): TGTGCCAGCAGCTTAGCTTCGCGGGAGGATACGCAGTATTTT.